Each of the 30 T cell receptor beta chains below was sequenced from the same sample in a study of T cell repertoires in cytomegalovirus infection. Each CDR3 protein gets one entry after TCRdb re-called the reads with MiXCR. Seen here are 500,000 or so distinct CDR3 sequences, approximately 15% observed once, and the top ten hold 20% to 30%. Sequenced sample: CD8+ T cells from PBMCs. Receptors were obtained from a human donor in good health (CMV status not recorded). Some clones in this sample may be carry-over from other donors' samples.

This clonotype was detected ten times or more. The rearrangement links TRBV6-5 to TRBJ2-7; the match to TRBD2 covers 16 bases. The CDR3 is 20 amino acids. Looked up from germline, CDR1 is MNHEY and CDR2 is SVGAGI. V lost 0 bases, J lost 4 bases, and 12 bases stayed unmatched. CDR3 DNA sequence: TGTGCCAGCAGTTACTCACCGGGACTAGCGGGAGGGCCCCACTTTTACGAGCAGTACTTC. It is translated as CASSYSPGLAGGPHFYEQYF.

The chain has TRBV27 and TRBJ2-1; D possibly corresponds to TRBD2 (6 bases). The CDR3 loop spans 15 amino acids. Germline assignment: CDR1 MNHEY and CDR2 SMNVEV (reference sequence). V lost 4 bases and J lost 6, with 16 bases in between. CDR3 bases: TGTGCCAGCAGTTACACGGGAGATCTTTCCAATGAGCAGTTCTTC. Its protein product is CASSYTGDLSNEQFF.

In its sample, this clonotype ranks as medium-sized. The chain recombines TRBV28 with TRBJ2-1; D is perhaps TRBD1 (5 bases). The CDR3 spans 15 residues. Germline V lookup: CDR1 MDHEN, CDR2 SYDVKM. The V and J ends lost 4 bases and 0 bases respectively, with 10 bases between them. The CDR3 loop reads CASSSQGFSYNEQFF. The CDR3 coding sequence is TGTGCCAGCAGTTCCCAGGGATTCTCCTACAATGAGCAGTTCTTC.

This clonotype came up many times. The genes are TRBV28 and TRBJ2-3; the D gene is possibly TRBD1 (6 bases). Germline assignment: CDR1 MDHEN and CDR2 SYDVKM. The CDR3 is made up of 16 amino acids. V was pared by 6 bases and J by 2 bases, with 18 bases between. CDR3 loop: CASSPDRRVATDTQYF. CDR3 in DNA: TGTGCCAGCAGCCCGGACAGAAGGGTTGCCACAGATACGCAGTATTTT.

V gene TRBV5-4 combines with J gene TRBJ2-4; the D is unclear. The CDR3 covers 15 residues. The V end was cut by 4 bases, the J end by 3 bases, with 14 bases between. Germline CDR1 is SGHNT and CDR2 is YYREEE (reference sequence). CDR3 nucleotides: TGTGCCAGCAGCCCCTCCGCTGGGGTCAAAAACATTCAGTACTTC. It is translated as CASSPSAGVKNIQYF.

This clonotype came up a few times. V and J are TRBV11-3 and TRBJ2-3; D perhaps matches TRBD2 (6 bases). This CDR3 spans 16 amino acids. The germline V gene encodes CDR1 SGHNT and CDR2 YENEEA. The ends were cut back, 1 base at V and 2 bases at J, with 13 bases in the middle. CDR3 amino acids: CASSLGAGEDTDTQYF. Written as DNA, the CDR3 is TGTGCCAGCAGCTTAGGGGCCGGGGAGGACACAGATACGCAGTATTTT. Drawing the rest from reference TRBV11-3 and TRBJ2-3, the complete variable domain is EAGVVQSPRYKIIEKKQPVAFWCNPISGHNTLYWYLQNLGQGPELLIRYENEEAVDDSQLPKDRFSAERLKGVDSTLKIQPAELGDSAVYLCASSLGAGEDTDTQYFGPGTRLTVL.

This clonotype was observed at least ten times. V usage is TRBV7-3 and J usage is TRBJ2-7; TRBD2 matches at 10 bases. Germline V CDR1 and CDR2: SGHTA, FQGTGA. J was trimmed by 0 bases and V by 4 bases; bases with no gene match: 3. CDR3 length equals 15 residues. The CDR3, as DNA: TGTGCCAGCAGCTATAGCGGGAGGAGCTCCTACGAGCAGTACTTC. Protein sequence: CASSYSGRSSYEQYF.

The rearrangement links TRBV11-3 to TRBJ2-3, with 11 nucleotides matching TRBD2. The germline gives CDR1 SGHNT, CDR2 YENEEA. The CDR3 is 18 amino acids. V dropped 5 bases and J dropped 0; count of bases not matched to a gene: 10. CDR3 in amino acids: CASSLTGASGGSTDTQYF. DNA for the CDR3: TGTGCCAGCAGCCTCACAGGCGCTAGCGGGGGGAGCACAGATACGCAGTATTTT.

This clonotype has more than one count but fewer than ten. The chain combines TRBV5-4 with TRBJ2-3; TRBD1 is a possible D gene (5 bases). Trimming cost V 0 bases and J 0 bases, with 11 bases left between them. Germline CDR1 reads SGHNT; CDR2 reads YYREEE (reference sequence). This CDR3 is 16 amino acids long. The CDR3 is CASSLGQGLSTDTQYF. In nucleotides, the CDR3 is TGTGCCAGCAGCTTGGGGCAGGGTCTTAGCACAGATACGCAGTATTTT.

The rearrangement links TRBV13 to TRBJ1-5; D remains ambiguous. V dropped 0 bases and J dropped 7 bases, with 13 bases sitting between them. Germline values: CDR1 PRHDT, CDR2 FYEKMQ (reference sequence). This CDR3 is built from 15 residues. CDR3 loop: CASSLGRAGPQPQHF. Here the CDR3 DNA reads TGTGCCAGCAGCTTAGGCCGGGCAGGTCCGCAGCCCCAGCATTTT.

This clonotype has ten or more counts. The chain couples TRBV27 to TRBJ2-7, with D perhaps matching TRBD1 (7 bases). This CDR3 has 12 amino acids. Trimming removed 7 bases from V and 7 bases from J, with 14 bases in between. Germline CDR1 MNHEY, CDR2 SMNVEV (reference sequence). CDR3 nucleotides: TGTGCCAGCAATACCAGGGGGGAAGAGCAGTACTTC. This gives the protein CASNTRGEEQYF.

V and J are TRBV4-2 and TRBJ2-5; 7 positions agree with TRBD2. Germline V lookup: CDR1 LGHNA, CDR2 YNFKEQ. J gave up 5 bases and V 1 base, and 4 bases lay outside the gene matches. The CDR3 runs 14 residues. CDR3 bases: TGTGCCAGCAGCCAAGGGGGGGGGTTGGAGACCCAGTACTTC. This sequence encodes CASSQGGGLETQYF.

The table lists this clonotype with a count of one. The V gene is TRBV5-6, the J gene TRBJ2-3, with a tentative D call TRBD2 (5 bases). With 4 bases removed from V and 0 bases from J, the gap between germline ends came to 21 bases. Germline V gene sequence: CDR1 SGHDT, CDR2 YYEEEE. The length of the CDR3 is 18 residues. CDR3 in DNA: TGTGCCAGCAGCGGCCTACGTGAAACCGGGATTAGCACAGATACGCAGTATTTT. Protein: CASSGLRETGISTDTQYF.

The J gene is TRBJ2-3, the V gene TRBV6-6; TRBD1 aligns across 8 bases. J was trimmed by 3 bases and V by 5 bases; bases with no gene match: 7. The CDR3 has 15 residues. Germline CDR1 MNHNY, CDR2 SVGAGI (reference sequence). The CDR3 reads CASSMTGVGTDTQYF. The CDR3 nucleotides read TGTGCCAGCAGTATGACAGGGGTTGGAACAGATACGCAGTATTTT.

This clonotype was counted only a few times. The CDR3: CASSRLDSPPFF. CDR3 bases: TGCGCCAGCAGCCGACTCGACAGCCCCCCGTTCTTC. The genes are TRBV4-1 and TRBJ2-1; possible D gene TRBD1, 5 bases. V was trimmed by 4 bases and J by 15 bases, leaving 16 bases between them. The CDR3 runs to 12 residues. CDR1 is MGHRA, CDR2 YSYEKL, per germline.

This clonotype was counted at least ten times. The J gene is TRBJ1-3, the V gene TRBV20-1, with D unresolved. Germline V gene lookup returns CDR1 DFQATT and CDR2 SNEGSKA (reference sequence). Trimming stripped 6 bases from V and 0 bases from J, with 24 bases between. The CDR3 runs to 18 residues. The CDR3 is CSALGDFPPESSGNTIYF. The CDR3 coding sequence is TGCAGTGCCCTTGGAGACTTCCCTCCAGAGAGCTCTGGAAACACCATATATTTT.

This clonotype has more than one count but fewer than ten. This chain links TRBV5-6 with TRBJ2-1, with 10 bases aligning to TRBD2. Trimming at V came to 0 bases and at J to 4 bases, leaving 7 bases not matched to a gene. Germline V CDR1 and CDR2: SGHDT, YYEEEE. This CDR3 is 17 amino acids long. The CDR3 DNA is TGTGCCAGCAGCTTGGGCCTAGCGGGAGATTCATACAATGAGCAGTTCTTC. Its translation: CASSLGLAGDSYNEQFF.

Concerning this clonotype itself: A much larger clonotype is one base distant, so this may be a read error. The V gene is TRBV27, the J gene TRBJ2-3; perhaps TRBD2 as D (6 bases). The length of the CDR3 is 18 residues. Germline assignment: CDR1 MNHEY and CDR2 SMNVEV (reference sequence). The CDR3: CANSLQLTGEVIGDTQYF. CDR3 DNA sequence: TGTGCCAACAGTTTACAACTAACCGGGGAGGTGATCGGAGATACGCAGTATTTT.

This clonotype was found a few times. CDR3 bases: TGCAGCGGGGGGGATACGCAGTATTTT. Translated: CSGGDTQYF. This sequence joins TRBV29-1 and TRBJ2-3; possibly TRBD1 or TRBD2 for D (5 bases each). There are 9 residues in the CDR3. Trimming left V 7 bases short and J 6 bases short, with 5 bases between. Looked up from germline, CDR1 is SQVTM and CDR2 is ANQGSEA.

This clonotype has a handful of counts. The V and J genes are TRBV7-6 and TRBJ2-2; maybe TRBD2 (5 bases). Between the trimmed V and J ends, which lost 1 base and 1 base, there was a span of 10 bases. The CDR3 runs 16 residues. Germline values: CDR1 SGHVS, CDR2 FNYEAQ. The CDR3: CASSLGAGGNTGELFF. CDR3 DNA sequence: TGTGCCAGCAGCTTAGGTGCAGGAGGGAACACCGGGGAGCTGTTTTTT.

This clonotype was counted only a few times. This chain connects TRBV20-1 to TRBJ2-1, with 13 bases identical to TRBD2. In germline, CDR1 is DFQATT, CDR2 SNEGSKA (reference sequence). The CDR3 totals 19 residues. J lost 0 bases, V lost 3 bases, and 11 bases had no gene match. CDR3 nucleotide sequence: TGCAGTGCTAGGTTCCGGGGACTAGCGGGGATTAGCTCCTACAATGAGCAGTTCTTC. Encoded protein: CSARFRGLAGISSYNEQFF.

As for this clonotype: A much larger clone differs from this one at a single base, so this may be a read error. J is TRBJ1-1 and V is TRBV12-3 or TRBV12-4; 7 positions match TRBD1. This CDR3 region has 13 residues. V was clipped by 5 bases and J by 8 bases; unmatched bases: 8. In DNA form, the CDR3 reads TGTGCCAGCAGTCCCCAACAGGGGAGAGAAGCTTTCTTT. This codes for CASSPQQGREAFF.

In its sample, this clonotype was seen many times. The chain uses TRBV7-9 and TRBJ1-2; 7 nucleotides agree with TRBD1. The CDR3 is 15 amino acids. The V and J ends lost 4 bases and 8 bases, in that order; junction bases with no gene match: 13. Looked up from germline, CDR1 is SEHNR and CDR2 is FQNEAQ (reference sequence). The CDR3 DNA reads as TGTGCCAGCAGCTCCCCCACACGACAGGGACAGGGCTACACCTTC. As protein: CASSSPTRQGQGYTF.

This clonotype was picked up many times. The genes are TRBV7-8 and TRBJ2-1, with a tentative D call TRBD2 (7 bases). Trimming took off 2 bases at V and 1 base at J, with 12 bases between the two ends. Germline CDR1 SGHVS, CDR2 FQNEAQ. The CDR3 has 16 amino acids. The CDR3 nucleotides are TGTGCCAGCAGCTTAAGAAGGGGGGGATCCTACAATGAGCAGTTCTTC. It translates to CASSLRRGGSYNEQFF.

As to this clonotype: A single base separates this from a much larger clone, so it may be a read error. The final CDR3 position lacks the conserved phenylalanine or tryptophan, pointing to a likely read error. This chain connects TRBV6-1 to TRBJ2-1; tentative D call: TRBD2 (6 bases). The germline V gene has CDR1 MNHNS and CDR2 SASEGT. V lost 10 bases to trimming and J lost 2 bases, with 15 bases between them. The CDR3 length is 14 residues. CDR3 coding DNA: TGTGCCACCCCCGACGGGGGAGCCTACAATGAGCAGTTCTTA. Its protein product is CATPDGGAYNEQFL.

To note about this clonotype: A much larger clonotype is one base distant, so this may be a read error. The DNA for the CDR3 is TGTGCCAGCAGCTTAGGAATGGGAAAACTGTTTTTT. This translates into CASSLGMGKLFF. The rearrangement links TRBV7-6 to TRBJ1-4; D remains unclear. This CDR3 contains 12 residues. Between the trimmed V and J ends, which lost 1 base and 10 bases, there was a span of 7 bases. Germline-derived CDR1 and CDR2 are SGHVS and FNYEAQ.

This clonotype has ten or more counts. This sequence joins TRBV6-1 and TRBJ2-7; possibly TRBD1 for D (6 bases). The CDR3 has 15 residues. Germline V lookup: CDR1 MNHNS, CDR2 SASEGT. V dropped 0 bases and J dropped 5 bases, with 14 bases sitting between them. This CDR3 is CASSEAWQGSDEQYF. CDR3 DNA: TGTGCCAGCAGTGAAGCGTGGCAGGGGAGCGACGAGCAGTACTTC.

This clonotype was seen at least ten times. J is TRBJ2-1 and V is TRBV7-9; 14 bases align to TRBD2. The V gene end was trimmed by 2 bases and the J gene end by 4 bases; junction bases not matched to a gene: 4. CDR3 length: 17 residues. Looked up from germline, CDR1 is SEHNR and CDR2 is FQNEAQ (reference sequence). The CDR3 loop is CASSLPRTSGGYNEQFF. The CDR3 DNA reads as TGTGCCAGCAGCTTACCAAGGACTAGCGGGGGGTACAATGAGCAGTTCTTC.

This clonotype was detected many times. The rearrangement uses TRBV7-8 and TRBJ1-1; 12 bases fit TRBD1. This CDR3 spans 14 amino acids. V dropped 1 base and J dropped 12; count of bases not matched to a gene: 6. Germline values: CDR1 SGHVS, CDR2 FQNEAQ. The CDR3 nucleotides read TGTGCCAGCAGCTTAGAAGGGACAGGGGGCGCGACTTTCTTT. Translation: CASSLEGTGGATFF.

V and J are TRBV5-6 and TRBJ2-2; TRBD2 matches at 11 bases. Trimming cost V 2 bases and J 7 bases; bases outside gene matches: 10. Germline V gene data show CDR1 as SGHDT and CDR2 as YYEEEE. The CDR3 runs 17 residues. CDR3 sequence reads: CASSFYNRTSGFGELFF. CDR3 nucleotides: TGTGCCAGCAGCTTCTATAACCGGACTAGCGGGTTCGGGGAGCTGTTTTTT.